A selection of T cell receptor beta chains follows, all from one sample in a study of beta chain features in type 1 diabetes. Some clones are missing from TCRdb's copy, which holds only in-frame ones; the method was immunoSEQ multiplex PCR. The table has 600,000 to 700,000 clones, roughly 12% seen once; the top ten hold roughly 0.12%. Sequencing input: naive CD4+ T cells from blood. The receptor source for this set is a man aged 25-45 years with type 1 diabetes. The conserved cysteine and the conserved F or W are not part of the CDR3 here.

TRBV7-8	TRBJ1-6	ASSFRQGNSPLH
TRBV7-2	TRBJ1-2	ASSLRAGDGYT
TRBV5-4	TRBJ2-6	ASSPKTGGPSGANVLT
TRBV29-1	TRBJ1-2	SVPDRGFGYT
TRBV30	TRBJ2-7	AWSRGGYEQY
TRBV4-2	TRBJ2-7	ASSLAGVSYEQY
TRBV6-5	TRBJ2-7	ASSYSDSSYEQY
TRBV30	TRBJ1-5	AWSVGTPTQPQH
TRBV5-4	TRBJ1-2	ASSSAKGDYGYT
TRBV30	TRBJ1-4	AGGTGEKLF
TRBV9	TRBJ2-3	ASSDPGTSGGARLDTQY
TRBV6-5	TRBJ1-5	ASSYSGTDDQPQH
TRBV7-9	TRBJ2-7	ASSLHGPLSTGGLGEQY
TRBV15	TRBJ2-5	ATSRDSSGQETQY
TRBV16	TRBJ2-7	ASSQGYREYEQY
TRBV25-1	TRBJ1-5	ASRGGDGTLNQPQH
TRBV7-3	TRBJ2-3	ASSLRGQGTDTQY
TRBV5-4	TRBJ1-4	ASNSGGGKLF
TRBV5-4	TRBJ1-1	ASSEDRVNTEAF
TRBV5-1	TRBJ1-3	ASSPATSGNTIY
TRBV29-1	TRBJ2-7	SALAGAKVEQY
TRBV25-1	TRBJ1-3	ASSDDRANTIY
TRBV6-6	TRBJ2-5	ASSTGQGQETQY
TRBV5-6	TRBJ1-6	ASSLAGWSHSPLH
TRBV5-4	TRBJ1-2	ASSLEAVQSGYT
TRBV4-2	TRBJ1-5	ASSQEGQGGGQPQH
TRBV11-3	TRBJ2-3	ASSPNGRGRTDTQY
TRBV7-8	TRBJ2-3	ASSFGQSTDTQY
TRBV5-6	TRBJ1-6	ASSYMDSTYSPLH
TRBV6-5	TRBJ1-6	ASSGLTYNSPLH
TRBV7-8	TRBJ1-4	ASSLARQGGEKLF
TRBV19	TRBJ1-2	ASTQGPNQNGYT
TRBV19	TRBJ2-5	ASSEQETQY
TRBV15	TRBJ2-1	ATSRDLGQDYNEQF
TRBV6-5	TRBJ2-3	ASSLRQGGTDTQY
TRBV29-1	TRBJ2-1	SVETLAGGSEQF
TRBV25-1	TRBJ2-7	ASSDLDYEQY
TRBV18	TRBJ2-2	ASSPTGTGETGELF
TRBV2	TRBJ2-3	ASSVSGRGTDTQY
TRBV5-8	TRBJ2-1	ASRSEGLAGDEQF
TRBV5-1	TRBJ2-5	ASSLRQGETQY
TRBV27	TRBJ2-1	ASSLTDFPNEQF
TRBV29-1	TRBJ2-3	SVGGGGGTDTQY
TRBV28	TRBJ2-7	ASSFGFPSGTKD
TRBV4-2	TRBJ2-7	ASSQDRPSGGPSSYEQY
TRBV4-2	TRBJ2-7	ASSQTGPIHEQY
TRBV19	TRBJ2-1	ASSIAGSSYNEQF
TRBV9	TRBJ2-7	ASSVGHGQEDEQY
TRBV10-3	TRBJ1-2	AIRGSQANYGYT
TRBV7-2	TRBJ2-2	ASSLAAPGELF
TRBV7-9	TRBJ2-5	ASSTGGSPGLQETQY
TRBV7-2	TRBJ1-5	ASSLGQVGNQPQH
TRBV5-1	TRBJ2-3	ASSWGGFTDTQY
TRBV15	TRBJ1-5	ATSRDREPRQPQH